This TCR beta chain was identified in a study of blood T cell repertoires in COVID-19. Study-level background: Samples came from the United States, Italy and Spain, spanning acute and convalescent COVID-19.

CDR1 is SGHTA, CDR2 FQGNSA, per germline. V shed 5 bases and J shed 0 bases, with 5 bases lying between them. CDR3 length equals 13 residues. Authors' processing steps: Amplification from reference gene primers served as the basis for estimated nucleated cell counts. Here immunoSEQ multiplex PCR was the method, and the copy in TCRdb shows in-frame clones only, minus some. Clone size and the V and J calls come from that table; the DNA yielded D and trimming. The sample has about 110,000 clones, approximately 70% seen once. Source material: peripheral blood. The sequence was collected from a woman aged 40-49 years with acute or convalescent COVID-19. The chain employs TRBV7-2 and TRBJ1-5; D unresolved. Here the CDR3 reads CASSLFSNQPQHF. CDR3 nucleotides: TGTGCCAGCAGCCTCTTTAGCAATCAGCCCCAGCATTTT.